These 21 T cell receptor beta chains share one sample of origin, sequenced in a study of T cells after yellow fever vaccination. MiXCR, applied by TCRdb to the 5' RACE reads, yields one record per CDR3 protein. This table holds about 13,000 distinct CDR3 sequences, 4.5% to 6% found once. This sample comprised PBMCs, either bulk or a sorted T-cell subset (CD4+, CD8+, memory, or dextramer-sorted; not recorded which), obtained 45 days after the yellow fever booster vaccination. These receptors originate from a man younger than 45 who received the YFV17D yellow fever vaccine.

There are many counts of this clonotype. The gene calls are TRBV12-3 or TRBV12-4 and TRBJ1-3; D possibly corresponds to TRBD1 (6 bases). The length of the CDR3 is 13 residues. Trimming shortened V by 6 bases and J by 5 bases, and 11 bases separated the two germline ends. The chain's CDR3 is CASSRDTRNTIYF. Written as DNA, the CDR3 is TGTGCCAGCAGCAGGGACACCCGAAACACCATATATTTT.

This clonotype was seen repeatedly, ten times or more. A junction end diverges from the germline sequence, so it may reflect a read error. This sequence joins TRBV7-7 and TRBJ2-5; 7 bases are a match to TRBD2. Germline V gene data show CDR1 as SSHAT and CDR2 as FNYEAQ (reference sequence). The CDR3 spans 13 residues. DNA of the CDR3: TGTGCTAGCAGCTTCACCGGGAGGGAGACCCAGTACTTC. Protein: CASSFTGRETQYF.

This clonotype appeared many times. This rearrangement joins TRBV4-3 to TRBJ2-7; 11 positions agree with TRBD2. Unmatched junction bases numbered 14, after V lost 1 base and J lost 6 bases. Germline V CDR1 and CDR2: LGHNA, YSLEER. This CDR3 is 18 amino acids long. The CDR3 loop is CASSQGISGLAGGGEQYF. The CDR3 nucleotides are TGCGCCAGCAGCCAAGGAATCAGTGGCCTAGCGGGAGGTGGCGAGCAGTACTTC.

This clonotype was detected ten times or more. The chain combines TRBV4-3 with TRBJ2-2, with 14 bases lining up with TRBD2. With V trimmed by 2 bases and J by 3 bases, 2 bases remained unmatched. Germline V gene sequence: CDR1 LGHNA, CDR2 YSLEER. The CDR3 runs to 17 residues. CDR3 DNA sequence: TGCGCCAGCAGCCAACCGGGACTAGCGGGAGACACCGGGGAGCTGTTTTTT. Its protein is CASSQPGLAGDTGELFF.

The J gene is TRBJ2-3, the V gene TRBV9; 7 bases agree with TRBD1. V was clipped by 4 bases and J by 6 bases; unmatched bases: 5. The CDR3 is made up of 13 amino acids. Germline CDR1 reads SGDLS; CDR2 reads YYNGEE. The CDR3 coding sequence is TGTGCCAGCAGCTGGACAGGTTCCGATACGCAGTATTTT. This translates into CASSWTGSDTQYF.

This clonotype appeared many times. This chain connects TRBV20-1 to TRBJ1-5; TRBD1 matches at 7 bases. CDR1 and CDR2 (germline): DFQATT, SNEGSKA (reference sequence). This CDR3 comprises 16 residues. Trimming took 3 bases from V and 6 from J; bases not matched to a gene: 14. This chain's CDR3 is CSARNNQGGIVQPQHF. In nucleotides, the CDR3 is TGCAGTGCTAGGAATAACCAGGGGGGGATTGTTCAGCCCCAGCATTTT.

The table lists this clonotype with many counts. The chain joins TRBV11-1 to TRBJ2-1, with 9 positions matching TRBD1. The CDR3 is 15 amino acids. Germline CDR1 SGHAT, CDR2 FQDESV (reference sequence). V was pared by 5 bases and J by 8 bases, with 10 bases of the junction left unmatched. The CDR3 here is CASSVSGQGNHEQFF. CDR3 in DNA: TGTGCCAGCAGCGTCTCGGGACAGGGTAATCATGAGCAGTTCTTC.

This clonotype was counted ten times or more. The DNA of the CDR3 is TGTGCCAGCAGCCCGGAGAGTGTAGGGACTAACTATGAGCAGTTCTTC. It encodes CASSPESVGTNYEQFF. The chain couples TRBV11-2 to TRBJ2-1; 7 bases map to TRBD2. Germline V gene lookup returns CDR1 SGHAT and CDR2 FQNNGV. J lost 8 bases, V lost 5 bases, and 15 bases had no gene match. The CDR3 is made up of 16 amino acids.

The table lists this clonotype with many counts. The J gene is TRBJ2-7, the V gene TRBV20-1; D is unresolved. The CDR3 has 15 residues. V was trimmed by 2 bases and J by 0 bases, leaving 14 bases between them. Germline V gene sequence: CDR1 DFQATT, CDR2 SNEGSKA (reference sequence). CDR3 sequence (DNA): TGCAGTGCTAGAAGGGTGGGTCAAATCTCCTACGAGCAGTACTTC. Amino acids: CSARRVGQISYEQYF.

This clonotype was recorded at least ten times. The genes are TRBV19 and TRBJ2-5, with D perhaps TRBD2 (5 bases). Per the germline V gene, CDR1 is LNHDA and CDR2 is SQIVND (reference sequence). The CDR3 covers 17 residues. With 4 bases removed from V and 5 bases from J, the gap between germline ends came to 23 bases. CDR3 nucleotide sequence: TGTGCCAGTAGTAAACCGGGAACTCCTCTTAGGGTGGAGACCCAGTACTTC. It is translated as CASSKPGTPLRVETQYF.

The J gene is TRBJ2-7, the V gene TRBV11-2, with D hard to call. The CDR3 has 11 residues. The germline V gene has CDR1 SGHAT and CDR2 FQNNGV. Trimming shortened V by 8 bases and J by 1 base, and 6 bases separated the two germline ends. The CDR3 region is CASQSSYEQYF. The CDR3 DNA follows: TGTGCCAGCCAATCGTCCTACGAGCAGTACTTC.

There are a few counts of this clonotype. The rearrangement links TRBV7-6 to TRBJ1-2, with a tentative D call TRBD1 (6 bases). Trimming took 1 base from V and 3 from J, leaving 12 bases between them. CDR3 size: 15 residues. Germline CDR1 SGHVS, CDR2 FNYEAQ. The CDR3 reads CASSLGRGLDYGYTF. The CDR3, as DNA: TGTGCCAGCAGCTTAGGCAGGGGCCTCGACTATGGCTACACCTTC.

This clonotype was detected ten times or more. This chain joins TRBV12-3 or TRBV12-4 and TRBJ2-1; the D is unclear. The germline V and J ends were trimmed by 4 bases and 2 bases, with 9 bases remaining between them. This CDR3 has 14 residues. For the CDR3, the DNA is TGTGCCAGCAGTTCCTTCCGCCCCTACAATGAGCAGTTCTTC. It yields the protein CASSSFRPYNEQFF.

This clonotype was counted ten times or more. The junction departs from germline at one end; a sequencing error may be responsible. The chain employs TRBV20-1 and TRBJ2-7; 16 nucleotides align to TRBD2. From germline, CDR1 is DFQATT and CDR2 SNEGSKA (reference sequence). The CDR3 is made up of 13 amino acids. CDR3 loop: CSAASGTSGRAGF. CDR3 sequence (DNA): TGCAGTGCTGCCTCCGGGACTAGCGGGAGGGCGGGCTTC.

This clonotype was counted many times. The V and J genes are TRBV7-2 and TRBJ2-1; maybe TRBD2 (6 bases). In germline, CDR1 is SGHTA, CDR2 FQGNSA. V lost 3 bases and J 7 bases, leaving 10 bases between the germline ends. The CDR3 runs 13 residues. CDR3 sequence (DNA): TGTGCCAGCAGCTTCGGGAGCTGGAATGAGCAGTTCTTC. Amino acid sequence: CASSFGSWNEQFF. Variable domain in full (rest from reference TRBV7-2 and TRBJ2-1): GAGVSQSPSNKVTEKGKDVELRCDPISGHTALYWYRQSLGQGLEFLIYFQGNSAPDKSGLPSDRFSAERTGGSVSTLTIQRTQQEDSAVYLCASSFGSWNEQFFGPGTRLTVL.

This clonotype was recorded at least ten times. V gene TRBV5-5 combines with J gene TRBJ2-7; the match to TRBD1 covers 7 bases. This CDR3 has 13 residues. V gave up 4 bases and J gave up 5 bases; unmatched junction bases: 6. Germline V CDR1 and CDR2: SGHKS, YYEKEE (reference sequence). In DNA, the CDR3 is TGTGCCAGCAGCCCCAGACAGGGCCACGAGCAGTACTTC. It codes for CASSPRQGHEQYF.

At least ten counts were recorded for this clonotype. V gene TRBV27 combines with J gene TRBJ1-1, with unresolved D. The V end was cut by 3 bases, the J end by 4 bases, with 9 bases between. Germline assignment: CDR1 MNHEY and CDR2 SMNVEV (reference sequence). The CDR3 spans 13 residues. CDR3 amino acids: CASSLGELTEAFF. In DNA, the CDR3 is TGTGCCAGCAGTTTGGGCGAGCTCACTGAAGCTTTCTTT.

This clonotype was seen repeatedly, ten times or more. CDR3 protein: CASSLETSAFF. The DNA of the CDR3 is TGTGCCAGCAGCTTAGAGACTTCGGCTTTCTTT. The gene calls are TRBV7-9 and TRBJ1-1, with no clear D. This CDR3 spans 11 amino acids. The V end lost 1 base, the J end lost 11 bases, and 8 bases lay between the germline ends. CDR1 is SEHNR, CDR2 FQNEAQ, per germline (reference sequence).

The sample holds many counts of this clonotype. The chain recombines TRBV20-1 with TRBJ2-7; D tentatively reads TRBD1 or TRBD2 (5 bases each). The V gene's germline CDR1 is DFQATT and CDR2 SNEGSKA (reference sequence). CDR3 length: 14 amino acids. Trimming stripped 0 bases from V and 4 bases from J, with 13 bases between. The CDR3 protein is CSARDTREWYEQYF. In nucleotides, the CDR3 is TGCAGTGCTAGAGATACCAGGGAGTGGTACGAGCAGTACTTC.

This clonotype showed up many times. V and J are TRBV6-2 or TRBV6-3 and TRBJ2-3; no definite D call. The V end was cut by 4 bases, the J end by 3 bases, with 8 bases between. Germline CDR1 is MNHEY and CDR2 is SVGEGT. The CDR3 totals 13 residues. This chain's CDR3 is CASSSFGTDTQYF. For the CDR3, the DNA is TGTGCCAGCAGTTCCTTCGGAACAGATACGCAGTATTTT.

This clonotype was recorded many times. The chain has TRBV5-1 and TRBJ2-7, with 9 positions matching TRBD2. The CDR3 consists of 18 residues. Germline CDR1 SGHRS, CDR2 YFSETQ. The trim removed 0 bases at V and 4 bases at J, leaving 14 bases unmatched. CDR3 sequence (DNA): TGCGCCAGCAGCTTGGATTCTGGCAGACGAGCGGGAGGATACGAGCAGTACTTC. Its protein product is CASSLDSGRRAGGYEQYF.